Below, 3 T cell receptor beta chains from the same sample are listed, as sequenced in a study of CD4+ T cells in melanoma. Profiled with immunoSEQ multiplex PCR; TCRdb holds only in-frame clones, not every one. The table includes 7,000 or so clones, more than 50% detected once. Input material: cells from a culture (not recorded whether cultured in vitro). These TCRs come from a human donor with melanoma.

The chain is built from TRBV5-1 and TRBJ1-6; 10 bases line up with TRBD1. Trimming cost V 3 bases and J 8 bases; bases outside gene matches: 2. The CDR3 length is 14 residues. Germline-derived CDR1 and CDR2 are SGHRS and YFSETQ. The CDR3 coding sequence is TGCGCCAGCAGCTCCGGGACAGGGGATTCACCCCTCCACTTT. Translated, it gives CASSSGTGDSPLHF.

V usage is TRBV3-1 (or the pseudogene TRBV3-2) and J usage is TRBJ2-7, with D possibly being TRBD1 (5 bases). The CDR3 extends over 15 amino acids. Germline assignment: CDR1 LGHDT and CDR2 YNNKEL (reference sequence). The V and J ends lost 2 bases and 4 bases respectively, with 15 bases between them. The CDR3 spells CASSQLSGIGYEQYF. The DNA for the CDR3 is TGTGCCAGCAGCCAATTGTCAGGGATCGGGTACGAGCAGTACTTC.

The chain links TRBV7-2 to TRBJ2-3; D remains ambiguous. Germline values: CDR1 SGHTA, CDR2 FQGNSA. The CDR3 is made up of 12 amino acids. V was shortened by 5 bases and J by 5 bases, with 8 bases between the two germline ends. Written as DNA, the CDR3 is TGTGCCAGCAGCCTTGGGGAAGATACGCAGTATTTT. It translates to CASSLGEDTQYF.